This TCR beta chain came from a study of blood T cell repertoires in COVID-19. Across the study: Both acute and convalescent COVID-19 samples were obtained from the United States, Italy and Spain. Sample material is recorded as cDNA or gDNA derived from T cells, B-cell-depleted T cells, or PBMCs.

The CDR3 loop spans 12 amino acids. Trimming left V 3 bases short and J 7 bases short, with 7 bases between. Concerning this clone itself: The sample contains more than one DNA sequence encoding this CDR3.

In the study's own analysis: Using reference gene primer amplification, nucleated cell counts were estimated. Assay used: immunoSEQ multiplex PCR; TCRdb lists only in-frame clones, some missing. The D gene and trimming were derived from the DNA, and the V and J assignments and clone size from that table. The sample has almost 35,000 clones; around 80% are singletons. Material for sequencing was peripheral blood. The genes are TRBV12-3 or TRBV12-4 and TRBJ2-1; the D gene is possibly TRBD2 (6 bases). The source is a man aged 80 or over with acute or convalescent COVID-19. The chain's CDR3 is CASSLGGNEQFF. CDR3 nucleotide sequence: TGTGCCAGCAGTTTGGGGGGAAATGAGCAGTTCTTC.